Included here is one T cell receptor beta chain sequence, with context. This sample was included in a study of blood T cell repertoires in COVID-19. Study information: The origin of the acute and convalescent COVID-19 samples was the United States, Italy and Spain. The analysed material was cDNA or gDNA that came from T cells, B-cell-depleted T cells, or PBMCs.

Original processing notes: Amplified reference gene primers provided the basis for estimating nucleated cell counts. Some clones are missing from TCRdb's copy, which holds only in-frame ones; the method was immunoSEQ multiplex PCR. Clonal size and the V and J genes are those of that table, whereas D and trimming came from the DNA. This sample has about 290,000 clones, with about 82% found just once. Looked up from germline, CDR1 is LNHDA and CDR2 is SQIVND (reference sequence). The CDR3 consists of 14 residues. V was pared by 7 bases and J by 5 bases, with 17 bases between. The sequenced sample consisted of peripheral blood. The rearrangement uses TRBV19 and TRBJ1-1, with D maybe TRBD1 (5 bases). This sequence originates from a woman aged 45-65 years with active or convalescent COVID-19. The CDR3 region is CASTSRARATEAFF. Here the CDR3 DNA reads TGTGCCAGTACCTCCAGGGCCAGGGCGACTGAAGCTTTCTTT.